The clone carrying this T cell receptor (beta chain) was detected a few times. Its antigen is as yet unknown. These data come from a study of T-cell memory formation after mild COVID-19. 5'RACE with constant-segment primers yielded barcoded, UMI-tagged TCR alpha and TCR beta cDNA libraries. Via MiXCR, TCRdb re-called the 5' RACE reads, giving one row per CDR3 protein. The repertoire holds around 250,000 distinct CDR3 sequences, with around 16% as singletons. Per the germline V gene, CDR1 is SGHRS and CDR2 is YFSETQ. CDR3 length: 14 amino acids. Germline trimming cut 3 bases from V and 1 base from J; bases unmatched to any gene: 3. Study outcomes and limitations: Day 15 to 85 contracting clones showed balanced CD4/CD8; later expanders leaned CD4+.

The sequenced material came from PBMCs or a T cell subset sorted from them (not recorded which). The sequence came from a man in his late teens or twenties who had mild COVID-19 (a few samples of this study predate the infection). Cell type and time point are not known. The gene calls are TRBV5-1 and TRBJ1-1, with TRBD1 matching 7 bases. In DNA form, the CDR3 reads TGCGCCAGCAGCTCGGGACAGTCGAACACTGAAGCTTTCTTT. Amino acid sequence: CASSSGQSNTEAFF.